This T cell receptor (beta chain) was identified during a study of blood T cell repertoires in COVID-19. This CDR3 contains 15 residues. The junction had 7 bases not matched to a gene; V was cut back by 2 bases and J by 5 bases. Germline V lookup: CDR1 SGHAT, CDR2 FQNNGV. Sequencing used immunoSEQ multiplex PCR; TCRdb keeps in-frame clones, though not all of them. The table includes hundreds of thousands of clones, 89% detected once. Specimen: peripheral blood. The clonotype originates from a woman younger than 45 with COVID-19, enrolled during active disease. The chain combines TRBV11-2 with TRBJ2-5, with 8 nucleotides matching TRBD2. For the CDR3, the DNA is TGTGCCAGCAGCTTACGAGCGGGAGCGAGGGAGACCCAGTACTTC. It specifies CASSLRAGARETQYF.